This T cell receptor beta chain was retrieved from a study of cytomegalovirus exposure and HLA in healthy donors. Study outcomes and limitations: High specificity and sensitivity for cytomegalovirus status were reported for the classifier. CMV serostatus was the only immune exposure information that was available. Later, TCR association rates were found to vary by HLA locus, highest for DRB1 and lowest for HLA-C. Several top significant clusters appeared, in a later analysis, to be linked to common viral pathogens.

The PCR made use of 60 Vbeta and 13 Jbeta primers. Profiled with immunoSEQ multiplex PCR; TCRdb holds only in-frame clones, not every one. The sample includes fewer than 70,000 clones, under 80% of them seen just once. Details on this clone: What it binds is not known.

Germline V CDR1 and CDR2: MNHEY, SMNVEV (reference sequence). This CDR3 is built from 18 residues. V was shortened by 3 bases and J by 3 bases, with 21 bases between the two germline ends. The sample taken for sequencing was PBMCs. This receptor was taken from a male donor in good health and CMV-seropositive. The V and J genes are TRBV27 and TRBJ1-5; maybe TRBD1 (6 bases). CDR3 region: CASSFRGGAGATNQPQHF. The CDR3 DNA reads as TGTGCCAGCAGTTTCAGGGGCGGGGCGGGGGCAACCAATCAGCCCCAGCATTTT.